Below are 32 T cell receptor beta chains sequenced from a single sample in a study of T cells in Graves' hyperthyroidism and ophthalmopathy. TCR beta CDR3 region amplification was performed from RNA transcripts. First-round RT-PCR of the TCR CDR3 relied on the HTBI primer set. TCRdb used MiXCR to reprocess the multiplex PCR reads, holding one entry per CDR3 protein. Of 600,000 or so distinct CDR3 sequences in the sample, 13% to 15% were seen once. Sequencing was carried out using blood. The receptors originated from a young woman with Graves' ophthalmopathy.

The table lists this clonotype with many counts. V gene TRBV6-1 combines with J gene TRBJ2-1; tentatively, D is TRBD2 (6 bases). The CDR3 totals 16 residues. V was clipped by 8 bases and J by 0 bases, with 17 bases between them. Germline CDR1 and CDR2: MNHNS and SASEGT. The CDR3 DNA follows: TGTGCCAGCCTAGGTCTAGCGCTGTTCTCCTACAATGAGCAGTTCTTC. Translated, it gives CASLGLALFSYNEQFF.

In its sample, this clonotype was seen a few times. This chain's CDR3 is CASSQDLPPDTAYF. The CDR3 DNA reads as TGCGCCAGCAGCCAAGATCTCCCTCCGGACACAGCCTACTTC. This rearrangement joins TRBV4-1 to TRBJ2-5; tentatively, D is TRBD1 (5 bases). This CDR3 is built from 14 residues. The V gene lost 0 bases and the J gene lost 14 bases, with 19 bases spanning the gap. Germline CDR1 MGHRA, CDR2 YSYEKL.

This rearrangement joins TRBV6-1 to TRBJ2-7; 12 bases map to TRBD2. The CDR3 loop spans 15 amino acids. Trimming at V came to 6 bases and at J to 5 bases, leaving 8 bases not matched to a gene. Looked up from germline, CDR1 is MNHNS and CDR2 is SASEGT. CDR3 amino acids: CASSRLAGGSHEQYF. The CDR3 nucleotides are TGTGCCAGCAGCCGCCTAGCGGGAGGGTCCCACGAGCAGTACTTC.

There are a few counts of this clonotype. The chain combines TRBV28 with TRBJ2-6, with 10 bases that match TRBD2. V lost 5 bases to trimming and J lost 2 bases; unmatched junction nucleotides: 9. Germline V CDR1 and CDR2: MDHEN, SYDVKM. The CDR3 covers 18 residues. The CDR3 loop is CASSPLAGEVAGANVLTF. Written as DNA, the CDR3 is TGTGCCAGCAGTCCCCTAGCGGGAGAGGTCGCTGGGGCCAACGTCCTGACTTTC.

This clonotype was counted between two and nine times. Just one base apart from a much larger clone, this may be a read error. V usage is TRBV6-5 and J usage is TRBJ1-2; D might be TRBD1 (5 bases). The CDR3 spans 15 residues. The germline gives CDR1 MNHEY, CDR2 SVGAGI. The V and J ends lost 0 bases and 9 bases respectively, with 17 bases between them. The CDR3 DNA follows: TGTGCCAGCAGTTACTCTACAGGAGGAATATATTGCTACACCTTC. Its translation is CASSYSTGGIYCYTF.

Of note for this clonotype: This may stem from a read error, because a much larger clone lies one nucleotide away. The CDR3, as DNA: TGTGCCAGCAGTGAAGGGTGTGACCAGCCCCAGCATTTT. Translated: CASSEGCDQPQHF. The chain carries TRBV2 and TRBJ1-5; D remains ambiguous. From germline, CDR1 is SNHLY and CDR2 FYNNEI. The CDR3 spans 13 residues. Trimming took off 1 base at V and 7 bases at J, with 8 bases between the two ends.

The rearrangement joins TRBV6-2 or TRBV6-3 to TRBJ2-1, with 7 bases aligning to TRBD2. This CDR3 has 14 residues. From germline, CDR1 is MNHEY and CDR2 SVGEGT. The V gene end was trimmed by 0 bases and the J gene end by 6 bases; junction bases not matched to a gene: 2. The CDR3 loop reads CASSYSTGGNEQFF. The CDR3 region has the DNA TGTGCCAGCAGTTACTCGACGGGGGGCAATGAGCAGTTCTTC.

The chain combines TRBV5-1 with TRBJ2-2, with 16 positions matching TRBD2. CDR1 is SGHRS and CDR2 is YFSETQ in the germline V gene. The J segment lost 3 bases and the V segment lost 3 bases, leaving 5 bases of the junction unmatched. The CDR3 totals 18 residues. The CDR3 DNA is TGCGCCAGCAGCTGGGGACTAGCGGGAGGGGTCCACACCGGGGAGCTGTTTTTT. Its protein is CASSWGLAGGVHTGELFF.

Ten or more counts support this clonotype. This chain's CDR3 is CASSTRTGVTDTQYF. CDR3 nucleotides: TGTGCCAGCAGCACCCGGACAGGAGTCACAGATACGCAGTATTTT. The chain has TRBV7-2 and TRBJ2-3; TRBD1 matches 7 bases. Germline loops: CDR1 SGHTA, CDR2 FQGNSA. The V and J ends lost 5 bases and 2 bases, in that order; junction bases with no gene match: 7. The CDR3 runs 15 residues.

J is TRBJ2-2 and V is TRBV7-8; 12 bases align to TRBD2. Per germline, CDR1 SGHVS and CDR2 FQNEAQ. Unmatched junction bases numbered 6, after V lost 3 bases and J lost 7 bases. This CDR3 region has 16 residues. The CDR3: CASSFWSSGGVGELFF. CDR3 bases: TGTGCCAGCAGCTTTTGGTCTAGCGGGGGGGTCGGGGAGCTGTTTTTT.

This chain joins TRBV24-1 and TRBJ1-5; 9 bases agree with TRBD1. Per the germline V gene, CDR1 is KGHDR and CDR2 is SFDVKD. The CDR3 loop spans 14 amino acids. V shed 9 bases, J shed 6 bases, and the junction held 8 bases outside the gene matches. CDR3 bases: TGTGCCACCTCGGACAGGGGCTACCCTCAGCCCCAGCATTTT. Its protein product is CATSDRGYPQPQHF.

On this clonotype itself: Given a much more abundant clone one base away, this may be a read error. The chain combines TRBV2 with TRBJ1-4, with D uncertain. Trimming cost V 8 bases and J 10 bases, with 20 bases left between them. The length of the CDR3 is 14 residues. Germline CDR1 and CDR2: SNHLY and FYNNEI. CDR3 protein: CASVVGDSAGKLFF. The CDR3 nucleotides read TGTGCCAGCGTCGTCGGGGATTCAGCGGGAAAACTGTTTTTT.

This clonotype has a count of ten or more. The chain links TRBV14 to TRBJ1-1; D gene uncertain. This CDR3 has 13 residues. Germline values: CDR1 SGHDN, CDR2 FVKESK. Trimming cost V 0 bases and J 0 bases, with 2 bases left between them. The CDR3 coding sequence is TGTGCCAGCAGCCAAGACCTGAACACTGAAGCTTTCTTT. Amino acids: CASSQDLNTEAFF.

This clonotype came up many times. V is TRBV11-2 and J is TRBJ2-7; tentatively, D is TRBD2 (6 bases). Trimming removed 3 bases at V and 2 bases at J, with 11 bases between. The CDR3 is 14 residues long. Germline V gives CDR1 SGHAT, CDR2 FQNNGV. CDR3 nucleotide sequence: TGTGCCAGCAGCTTCGGGACTCTTCCCTACGAGCAGTACTTC. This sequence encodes CASSFGTLPYEQYF.

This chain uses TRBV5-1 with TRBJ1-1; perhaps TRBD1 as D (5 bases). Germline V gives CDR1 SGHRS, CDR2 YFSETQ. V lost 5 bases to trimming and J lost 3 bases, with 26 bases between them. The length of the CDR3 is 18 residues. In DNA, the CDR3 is TGCGCCAGCAGTCTTCGGTTCCCTAGGGGCAAGTTTGACACTGAAGCTTTCTTT. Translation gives CASSLRFPRGKFDTEAFF.

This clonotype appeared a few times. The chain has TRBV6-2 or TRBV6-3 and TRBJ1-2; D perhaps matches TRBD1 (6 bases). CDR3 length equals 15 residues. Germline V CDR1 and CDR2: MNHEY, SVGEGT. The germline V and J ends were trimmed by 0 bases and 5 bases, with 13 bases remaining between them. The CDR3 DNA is TGTGCCAGCAGTTACTCTCCCTGGCAGGGGTATGGCTACACCTTC. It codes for CASSYSPWQGYGYTF.

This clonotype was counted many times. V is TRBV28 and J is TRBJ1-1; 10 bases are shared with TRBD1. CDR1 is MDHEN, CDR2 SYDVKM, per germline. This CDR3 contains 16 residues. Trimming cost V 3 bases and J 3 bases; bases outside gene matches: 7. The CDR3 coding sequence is TGTGCCAGCAGTTTGGGGACAGGGGTGTCGTACACTGAAGCTTTCTTT. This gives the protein CASSLGTGVSYTEAFF.

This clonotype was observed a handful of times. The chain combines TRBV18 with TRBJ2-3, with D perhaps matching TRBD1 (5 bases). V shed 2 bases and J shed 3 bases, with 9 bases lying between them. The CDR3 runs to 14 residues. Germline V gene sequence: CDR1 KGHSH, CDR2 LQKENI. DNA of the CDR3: TGTGCCAGCTCACCAATTCAGGGTACAGATACGCAGTATTTT. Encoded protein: CASSPIQGTDTQYF.

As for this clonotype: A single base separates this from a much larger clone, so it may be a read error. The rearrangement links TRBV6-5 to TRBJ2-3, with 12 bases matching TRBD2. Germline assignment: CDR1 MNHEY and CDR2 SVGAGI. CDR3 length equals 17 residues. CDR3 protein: CASGYLGLAGLTDTQYF. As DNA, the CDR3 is TGTGCCAGCGGTTACTTGGGACTAGCGGGTCTTACAGATACGCAGTATTTT.

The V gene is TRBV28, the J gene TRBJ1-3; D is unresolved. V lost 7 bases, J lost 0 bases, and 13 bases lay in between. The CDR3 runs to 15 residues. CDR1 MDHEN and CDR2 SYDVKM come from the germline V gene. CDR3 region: CASKDYTASGNTIYF. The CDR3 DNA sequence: TGTGCCAGCAAGGATTATACAGCCTCTGGAAACACCATATATTTT.

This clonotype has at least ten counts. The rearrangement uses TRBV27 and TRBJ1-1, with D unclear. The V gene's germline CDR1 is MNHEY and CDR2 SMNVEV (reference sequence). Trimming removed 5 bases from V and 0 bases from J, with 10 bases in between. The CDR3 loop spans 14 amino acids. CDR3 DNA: TGTGCCAGCAGTATAAGCGGGTTGAACACTGAAGCTTTCTTT. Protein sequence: CASSISGLNTEAFF.

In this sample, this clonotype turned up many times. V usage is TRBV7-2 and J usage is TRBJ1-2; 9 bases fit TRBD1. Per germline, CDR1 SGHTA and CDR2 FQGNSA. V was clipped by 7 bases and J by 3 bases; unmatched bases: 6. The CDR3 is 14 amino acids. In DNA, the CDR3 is TGTGCCAGCACCGACCGACAGGGGGACTATGGCTACACCTTC. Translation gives CASTDRQGDYGYTF.

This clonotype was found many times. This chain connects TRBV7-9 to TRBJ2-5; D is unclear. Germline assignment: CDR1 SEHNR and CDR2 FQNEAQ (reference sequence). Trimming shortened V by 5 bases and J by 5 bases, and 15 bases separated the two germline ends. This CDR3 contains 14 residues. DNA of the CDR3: TGTGCCAGCAGCCTCGACGTCCCCCTGGAGACCCAGTACTTC. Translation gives CASSLDVPLETQYF.

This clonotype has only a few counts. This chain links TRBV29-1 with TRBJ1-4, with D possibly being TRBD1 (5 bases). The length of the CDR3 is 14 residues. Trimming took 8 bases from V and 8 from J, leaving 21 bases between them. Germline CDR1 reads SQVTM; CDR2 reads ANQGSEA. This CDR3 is CSPRRQGEGEKLFF. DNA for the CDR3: TGCAGCCCTCGAAGGCAAGGGGAGGGCGAAAAACTGTTTTTT.

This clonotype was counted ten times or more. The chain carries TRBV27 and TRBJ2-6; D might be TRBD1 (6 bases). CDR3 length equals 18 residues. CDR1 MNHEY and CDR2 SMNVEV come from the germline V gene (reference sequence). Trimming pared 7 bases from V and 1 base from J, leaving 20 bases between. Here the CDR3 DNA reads TGTGCCAGCACCTCCCGGGGCAGGGGAAGTTCTGGGGCCAACGTCCTGACTTTC. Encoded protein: CASTSRGRGSSGANVLTF.

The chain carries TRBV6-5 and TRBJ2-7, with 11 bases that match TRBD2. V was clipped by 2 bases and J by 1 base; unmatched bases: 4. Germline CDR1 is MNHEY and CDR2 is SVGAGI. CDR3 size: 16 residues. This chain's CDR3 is CASSYTLAGASYEQYF. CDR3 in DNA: TGTGCCAGCAGTTACACACTAGCGGGAGCTTCCTACGAGCAGTACTTC.

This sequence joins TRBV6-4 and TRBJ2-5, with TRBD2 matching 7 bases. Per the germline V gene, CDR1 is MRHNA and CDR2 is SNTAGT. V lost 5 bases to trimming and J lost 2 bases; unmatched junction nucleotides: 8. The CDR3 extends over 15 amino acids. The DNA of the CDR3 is TGTGCCAGCAGTTTGTCCCCGGGACTACAAGAGACCCAGTACTTC. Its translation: CASSLSPGLQETQYF.

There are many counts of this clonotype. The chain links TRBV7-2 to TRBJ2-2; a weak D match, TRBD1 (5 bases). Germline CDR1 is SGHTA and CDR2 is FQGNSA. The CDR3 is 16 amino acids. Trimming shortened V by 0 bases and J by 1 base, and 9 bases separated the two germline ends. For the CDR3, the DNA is TGTGCCAGCAGCTTAGCGGGGCCAGGGAACACCGGGGAGCTGTTTTTT. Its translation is CASSLAGPGNTGELFF. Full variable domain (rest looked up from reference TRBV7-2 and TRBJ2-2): GAGVSQSPSNKVTEKGKDVELRCDPISGHTALYWYRQSLGQGLEFLIYFQGNSAPDKSGLPSDRFSAERTGGSVSTLTIQRTQQEDSAVYLCASSLAGPGNTGELFFGEGSRLTVL.

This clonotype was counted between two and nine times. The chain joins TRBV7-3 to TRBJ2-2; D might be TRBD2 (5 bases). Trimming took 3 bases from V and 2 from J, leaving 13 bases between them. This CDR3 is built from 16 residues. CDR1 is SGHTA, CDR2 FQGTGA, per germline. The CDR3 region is CASSLETNANTGELFF. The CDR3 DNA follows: TGTGCCAGCAGCTTGGAGACTAACGCAAACACCGGGGAGCTGTTTTTT.

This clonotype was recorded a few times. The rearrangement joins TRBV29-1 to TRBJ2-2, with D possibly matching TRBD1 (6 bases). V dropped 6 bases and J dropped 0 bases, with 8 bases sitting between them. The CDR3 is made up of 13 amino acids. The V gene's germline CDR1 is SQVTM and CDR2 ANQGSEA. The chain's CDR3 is CSVRTANTGELFF. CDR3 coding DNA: TGCAGCGTCCGGACAGCGAACACCGGGGAGCTGTTTTTT.

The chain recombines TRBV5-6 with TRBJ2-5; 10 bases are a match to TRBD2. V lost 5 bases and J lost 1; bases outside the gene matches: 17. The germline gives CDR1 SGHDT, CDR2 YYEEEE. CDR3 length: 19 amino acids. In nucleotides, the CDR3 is TGTGCCAGCAGTAACGGTCCCATTCCGGGACTAGCGCCCCAAGAGACCCAGTACTTC. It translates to CASSNGPIPGLAPQETQYF.

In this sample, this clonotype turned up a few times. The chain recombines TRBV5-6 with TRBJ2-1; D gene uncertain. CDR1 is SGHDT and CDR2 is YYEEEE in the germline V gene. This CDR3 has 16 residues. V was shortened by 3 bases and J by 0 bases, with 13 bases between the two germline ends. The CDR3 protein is CASSSSSGASYNEQFF. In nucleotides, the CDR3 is TGTGCCAGCAGCTCCAGTAGTGGCGCCTCCTACAATGAGCAGTTCTTC.